This T cell receptor beta chain was captured by sequencing in a study of CD8+ T cells in alopecia areata. Study overall: C3H/HeJ graft donors with spontaneous alopecia, aged roughly 6-13 months, supplied skin that was transplanted onto female C3H/HeJ mice aged roughly 6-11 weeks.

Germline values: CDR1 LGHNA, CDR2 YNLKQL (reference sequence). The CDR3 is 15 amino acids. The V gene end was trimmed by 2 bases and the J gene end by 3 bases; junction bases not matched to a gene: 4. In each case, RNA was isolated and then reverse transcribed into cDNA as the sequencing template. Sequenced by immunoSEQ multiplex PCR; TCRdb stores in-frame clones only, minus some. This sample carries around 290,000 clones, none of them present only once. A sort of pooled cutaneous lymph node cells used CD4, CD8alpha, NKG2D, NKG2ACE and other stains. A word on this clone: Mouse gene names and germline throughout. The DNA ends 4 residues before the CDR3 does, and the rest of the CDR3 is filled in from the germline J gene.

The source is a C3H/HeJ mouse with alopecia areata. Mouse strain MHC haplotype: H2-k. The V and J genes are TRBV5 and TRBJ2-5; 8 bases align to TRBD1. Sequenced input: CD4+ T cells sorted from a lymph node. CDR3 DNA (partial): TGTGCCAGCAGCCAAAACAGGGGGGTTCAAGAC. Its translation: CASSQNRGVQD. From start to end, the CDR3 is CASSQNRGVQDTQYF.